The clone carrying this TCR beta chain has just a few counts. Its target is unknown. This entry is derived from a study of T cell repertoires in cytomegalovirus infection. TCRdb itself ran the reads through MiXCR, one entry per CDR3 protein. The repertoire has around 130,000 distinct CDR3 sequences, 20% to 30% of them found once; the top ten carry 30% to 35%. The TCR originated in a human donor in good health (CMV status not recorded). Some clones in this sample may be carry-over from other donors' samples. The sequencing sample was made of PBMCs, sequenced either directly or after in vitro stimulation (not recorded which).

CDR3 region: CASSWKSGFYGYTF. The DNA of the CDR3 is TGTGCCAGCAGTTGGAAGTCCGGGTTCTATGGCTACACCTTC. The chain joins TRBV27 to TRBJ1-2; D uncertain. The germline gives CDR1 MNHEY, CDR2 SMNVEV (reference sequence). Trimming removed 4 bases from V and 4 bases from J, with 13 bases in between. The CDR3 length is 14 residues.